A single sample is the source of the 21 T cell receptor beta chains below, sequenced in a study of shared clonotypes between healthy human individuals. The naive CD8 fraction comprised CD45RO-negative cells positively selected for CCR7 and excluded terminally differentiated effector memory CD45RA+ cells. Assay used: immunoSEQ multiplex PCR; TCRdb lists only in-frame clones, some missing. The sample carries roughly 2.1 million clones, about 92% recorded once. Sequenced sample: naive CD8+ T cells from PBMCs. All receptors come from a man between 18 and 29 years old in good health. Some clones in this sample may be carry-over from other donors' samples.

The chain uses TRBV7-6 and TRBJ1-2; 7 nucleotides line up with TRBD1. J was trimmed by 5 bases and V by 3 bases; bases with no gene match: 18. CDR3 size: 18 residues. The germline V gene has CDR1 SGHVS and CDR2 FNYEAQ. CDR3 in DNA: TGTGCCAGCAGCTTCTATACACGGATGACAGGGTTGGGGTATGGCTACACCTTC. This translates into CASSFYTRMTGLGYGYTF.

The V call is TRBV15, the J call TRBJ2-7, with 9 bases identical to TRBD1. The J segment lost 5 bases and the V segment lost 6 bases, leaving 5 bases of the junction unmatched. CDR1 and CDR2 (germline): LNHNV, YYDKDF (reference sequence). The CDR3 has 13 amino acids. The CDR3 DNA reads as TGTGCCACCAGTGACAGGGGGTTCAACGAGCAGTACTTC. This codes for CATSDRGFNEQYF.

This clone was observed once. The chain joins TRBV6-6 to TRBJ2-2, with 9 bases identical to TRBD2. The germline gives CDR1 MNHNY, CDR2 SVGAGI (reference sequence). The length of the CDR3 is 16 residues. Trimming cost V 2 bases and J 4 bases; bases outside gene matches: 5. The CDR3 sequence: CASSYPVAGVTGELFF. CDR3 sequence (DNA): TGTGCCAGCAGTTACCCAGTAGCGGGAGTCACCGGGGAGCTGTTTTTT.

The rearrangement uses TRBV15 and TRBJ1-4; D gene unclear. The V gene's germline CDR1 is LNHNV and CDR2 YYDKDF (reference sequence). This CDR3 comprises 11 residues. Trimming removed 6 bases at V and 8 bases at J, with 7 bases between. The CDR3 region has the DNA TGTGCCACCAGGACGGAAGAAAAACTGTTTTTT. Translation: CATRTEEKLFF.

The chain couples TRBV6-6 to TRBJ2-7; D is possibly TRBD2 (6 bases). The V and J ends lost 4 bases and 4 bases respectively, with 11 bases between them. The CDR3 sequence is 13 residues long. Germline CDR1 MNHNY, CDR2 SVGAGI (reference sequence). CDR3 DNA sequence: TGTGCCAGCAGTTTAGCGGCGTGGTACGAGCAGTACTTC. This encodes CASSLAAWYEQYF.

The gene calls are TRBV5-1 and TRBJ2-3, with D tentatively TRBD2 (6 bases). CDR1 SGHRS and CDR2 YFSETQ come from the germline V gene. The CDR3 covers 13 residues. Trimming took off 9 bases at V and 5 bases at J, with 16 bases between the two ends. CDR3 residues: CATQEGLQDTQYF. CDR3 DNA: TGCGCCACCCAGGAGGGGCTTCAAGATACGCAGTATTTT. The full variable domain, completed using reference TRBV5-1 and TRBJ2-3, is KAGVTQTPRYLIKTRGQQVTLSCSPISGHRSVSWYQQTPGQGLQFLFEYFSETQRNKGNFPGRFSGRQFSNSRSEMNVSTLELGDSALYLCATQEGLQDTQYFGPGTRLTVL.

The chain couples TRBV9 to TRBJ2-7; weak D call: TRBD2 (5 bases). The CDR3 runs 15 residues. Per the germline V gene, CDR1 is SGDLS and CDR2 is YYNGEE. The ends were cut back, 4 bases at V and 4 bases at J, with 18 bases in the middle. The CDR3 reads CASSPSGEGGYEQYF. CDR3 in DNA: TGTGCCAGCAGCCCGAGCGGTGAGGGCGGATACGAGCAGTACTTC.

CDR3: CASSAGRTIQEQYF. DNA for the CDR3: TGTGCCAGCAGCGCGGGACGGACGATACAGGAGCAGTACTTC. The chain carries TRBV9 and TRBJ2-7, with D possibly called TRBD1 or TRBD2 (5 bases each). The germline CDR1 and CDR2 sequences are SGDLS and YYNGEE. Trimming shortened V by 3 bases and J by 7 bases, and 17 bases separated the two germline ends. This CDR3 has 14 residues.

The chain joins TRBV13 to TRBJ2-1, with TRBD2 as a possible D gene (6 bases). CDR1 is PRHDT and CDR2 is FYEKMQ in the germline V gene (reference sequence). Trimming shortened V by 5 bases and J by 6 bases, and 8 bases separated the two germline ends. The CDR3 covers 12 residues. The CDR3 DNA follows: TGTGCCAGCAGCGCGGGACCCAATGAGCAGTTCTTC. This translates into CASSAGPNEQFF.

Of note for this clone: The same CDR3 arises from other DNA sequences in this sample as well. This chain links TRBV28 with TRBJ1-5, with 9 bases that match TRBD1. Germline V gene data show CDR1 as MDHEN and CDR2 as SYDVKM. The CDR3 is 15 residues long. Germline trimming cut 5 bases from V and 7 bases from J; bases unmatched to any gene: 9. CDR3 in amino acids: CASSDPGQGNQPQHF. The CDR3 DNA sequence: TGTGCCAGCAGTGACCCCGGACAGGGGAACCAGCCCCAGCATTTT.

The chain couples TRBV6-1 to TRBJ2-5; D remains unclear. The CDR3 sequence is 15 residues long. Germline V gene data show CDR1 as MNHNS and CDR2 as SASEGT. V was shortened by 6 bases and J by 5 bases, with 19 bases between the two germline ends. The CDR3 reads CASRSNTAVMETQYF. Written as DNA, the CDR3 is TGTGCCAGCAGATCAAACACGGCCGTGATGGAGACCCAGTACTTC.

This clone was seen just once. Germline is not matched at one junction end, which may reflect a read error. V and J are TRBV10-3 and TRBJ2-2, with 7 bases aligning to TRBD2. Germline V lookup: CDR1 ENHRY, CDR2 SYGVKD. The CDR3 has 17 amino acids. CDR3 residues: CAISESRLAVLTGELFF. For the CDR3, the DNA is TGTGCCATCAGCGAGTCCAGACTAGCAGTCCTCACCGGGGAGCTGTTTTTT.

This clone was picked up one time. The chain carries TRBV6-5 and TRBJ1-1; no reliable D call. CDR1 and CDR2 (germline): MNHEY, SVGAGI. The CDR3 totals 16 residues. V lost 2 bases and J 0 bases, leaving 13 bases between the germline ends. This CDR3 reads CASSYSFRILNTEAFF. The DNA for the CDR3 is TGTGCCAGCAGTTACAGTTTTAGAATCTTGAACACTGAAGCTTTCTTT.

This chain connects TRBV6-1 to TRBJ2-3; maybe TRBD2 (5 bases). V lost 8 bases and J 1 base, leaving 10 bases between the germline ends. The CDR3 consists of 13 residues. Germline CDR1 MNHNS, CDR2 SASEGT. CDR3 amino acids: CASGSERTDTQYF. Here the CDR3 DNA reads TGTGCCAGCGGGAGCGAGCGCACAGATACGCAGTATTTT.

The chain couples TRBV27 to TRBJ2-1; no reliable D call. V was clipped by 8 bases and J by 6 bases, with 14 bases between them. Germline CDR1 reads MNHEY; CDR2 reads SMNVEV (reference sequence). The CDR3 loop spans 13 amino acids. The CDR3 DNA is TGTGCCAGCGAGGACCGCGGCGTCAATGAGCAGTTCTTC. Its translation: CASEDRGVNEQFF.

V is TRBV14 and J is TRBJ2-7, with D perhaps being TRBD1 or TRBD2 (5 bases each). This CDR3 comprises 15 residues. Trimming removed 3 bases at V and 5 bases at J, with 17 bases between. Looked up from germline, CDR1 is SGHDN and CDR2 is FVKESK. The CDR3 coding sequence is TGTGCCAGCAGCCAGATGGGGACCTCCTGGGACGAGCAGTACTTC. Translation gives CASSQMGTSWDEQYF.

The chain employs TRBV9 and TRBJ2-1; 12 bases are shared with TRBD2. Germline CDR1 reads SGDLS; CDR2 reads YYNGEE. J was trimmed by 7 bases and V by 3 bases; bases with no gene match: 5. The CDR3 consists of 15 residues. This CDR3 is CASSGSSGRGNEQFF. In nucleotides, the CDR3 is TGTGCCAGCAGCGGATCTAGCGGGAGGGGGAATGAGCAGTTCTTC.

This clone has a handful of counts. V is TRBV19 and J is TRBJ2-1; D unclear. Germline V gives CDR1 LNHDA, CDR2 SQIVND (reference sequence). Trimming cost V 3 bases and J 2 bases, with 11 bases left between them. CDR3 length: 15 residues. CDR3: CASSINRVTYNEQFF. CDR3 DNA sequence: TGTGCCAGTAGTATTAATCGGGTGACCTACAATGAGCAGTTCTTC.

About this clone: At the DNA level, this CDR3 is encoded by other sequences in the same sample as well. The V and J genes are TRBV4-1 and TRBJ2-7; D uncertain. CDR3 length: 13 residues. Germline V CDR1 and CDR2: MGHRA, YSYEKL. V was clipped by 1 base and J by 1 base, with 5 bases between them. CDR3 nucleotides: TGCGCCAGCAGCCAAGTTGAATCCTACGAGCAGTACTTC. Its protein product is CASSQVESYEQYF.

The CDR3 sequence: CASSEAAEGADTQYF. The CDR3, as DNA: TGTGCCAGCAGTGAAGCGGCGGAGGGCGCAGATACGCAGTATTTT. The chain has TRBV2 and TRBJ2-3, with D tentatively TRBD2 (6 bases). The CDR3 has 15 residues. Between the trimmed V and J ends, which lost 0 bases and 4 bases, there was a span of 11 bases. Germline CDR1 SNHLY, CDR2 FYNNEI.

The chain has TRBV28 and TRBJ2-5, with 9 bases that match TRBD1. The CDR3 extends over 15 amino acids. J lost 3 bases, V lost 6 bases, and 8 bases had no gene match. The germline V gene has CDR1 MDHEN and CDR2 SYDVKM. In DNA, the CDR3 is TGTGCCAGCAGATCTAACCGGGACAGGGAAGAGACCCAGTACTTC. It yields the protein CASRSNRDREETQYF.